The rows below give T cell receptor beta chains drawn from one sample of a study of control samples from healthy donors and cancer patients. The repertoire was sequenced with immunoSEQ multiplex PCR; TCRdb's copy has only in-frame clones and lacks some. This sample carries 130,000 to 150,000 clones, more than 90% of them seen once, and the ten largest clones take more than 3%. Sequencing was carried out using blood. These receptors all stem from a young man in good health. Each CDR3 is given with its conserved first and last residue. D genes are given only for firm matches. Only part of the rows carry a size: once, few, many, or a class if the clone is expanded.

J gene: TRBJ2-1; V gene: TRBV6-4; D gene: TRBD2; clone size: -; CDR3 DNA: TGTGCCAGCAGTGACATAGCGGGGGGCAATGAGCAGTTCTTC; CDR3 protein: CASSDIAGGNEQFF
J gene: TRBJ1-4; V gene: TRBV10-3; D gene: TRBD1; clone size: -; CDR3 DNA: TGTGCCATCAGTACAGGGGTTGGTGAAAAACTGTTTTTT; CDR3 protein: CAISTGVGEKLFF
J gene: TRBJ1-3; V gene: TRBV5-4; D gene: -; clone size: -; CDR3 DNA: TGTGCCAGCAGCTTGGCTGGATACTCTGGAAACACCATATATTTT; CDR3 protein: CASSLAGYSGNTIYF
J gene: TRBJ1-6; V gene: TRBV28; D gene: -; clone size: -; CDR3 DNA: TGTGCCAGCAGTTTATCGGGGATGAGGAATTCACCCCTCCACTTT; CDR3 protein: CASSLSGMRNSPLHF
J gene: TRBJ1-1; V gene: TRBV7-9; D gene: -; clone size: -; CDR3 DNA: TGTGCCAGCAGCAAATCCGGGACAAATGAAGCTTTCTTT; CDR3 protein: CASSKSGTNEAFF
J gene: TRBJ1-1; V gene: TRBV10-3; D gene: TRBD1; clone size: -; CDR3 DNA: TGTGCCATCAGTGAGTCGCCCTTGACAGGGAGGACTGAAGCTTTCTTT; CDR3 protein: CAISESPLTGRTEAFF
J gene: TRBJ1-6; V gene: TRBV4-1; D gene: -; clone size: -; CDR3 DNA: TGCGCCAGCAGCCAAGATTTGGGACGGAGCAATTCACCCCTCCACTTT; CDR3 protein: CASSQDLGRSNSPLHF
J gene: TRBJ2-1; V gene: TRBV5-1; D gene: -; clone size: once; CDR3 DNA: TGCGCCAGCAGAAAGCTTCTGAGCTCCTACAATGAGCAGTTCTTC; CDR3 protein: CASRKLLSSYNEQFF
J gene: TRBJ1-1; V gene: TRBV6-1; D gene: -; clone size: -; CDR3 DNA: TGTGCCAGCAGTGAATCTGGACTCACTGAAGCTTTCTTT; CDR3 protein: CASSESGLTEAFF
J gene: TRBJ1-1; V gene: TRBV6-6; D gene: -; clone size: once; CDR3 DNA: TGTGCCAGCAGTTACGGGACACTCTTAGCGAACACTGAAGCTTTCTTT; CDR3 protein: CASSYGTLLANTEAFF
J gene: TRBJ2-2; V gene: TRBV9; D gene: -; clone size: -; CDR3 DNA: TGTGCCAGCAGCGCCCTCGGTGGGCCCGGGGAGCTGTTTTTT; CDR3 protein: CASSALGGPGELFF
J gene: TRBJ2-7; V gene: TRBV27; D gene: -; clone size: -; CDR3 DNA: TGTGCCAGCAGGCCCCTTGGGACCTACGAGCAGTACTTC; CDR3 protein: CASRPLGTYEQYF
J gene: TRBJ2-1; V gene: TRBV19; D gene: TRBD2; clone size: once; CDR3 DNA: TGTGCCAGTAGTGCACTAGCGGGAGACTACAATGAGCAGTTCTTC; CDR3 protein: CASSALAGDYNEQFF
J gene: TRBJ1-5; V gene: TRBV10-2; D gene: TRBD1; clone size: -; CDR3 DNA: TGCGCCAGCAGACCCGGGACAGTAGGGCAGCCCCAGCATTTT; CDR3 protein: CASRPGTVGQPQHF
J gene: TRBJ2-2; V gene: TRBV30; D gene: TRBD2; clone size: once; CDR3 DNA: TGTGCCTGGAGTGGCCAGCGGGGGGGCCGTACCGGGGAGCTGTTTTTT; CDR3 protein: CAWSGQRGGRTGELFF
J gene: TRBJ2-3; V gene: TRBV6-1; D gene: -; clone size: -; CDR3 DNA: TGTGCCAGCAGTGAGAGGAGAGATACGCAGTATTTT; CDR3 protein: CASSERRDTQYF
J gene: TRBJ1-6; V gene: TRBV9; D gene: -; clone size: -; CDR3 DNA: TGTGCCAGCAGCGTGGCCCGGGGGTATATGAATTCACCCCTCCACTTT; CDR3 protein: CASSVARGYMNSPLHF
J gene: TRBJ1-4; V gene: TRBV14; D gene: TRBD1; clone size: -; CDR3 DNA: TGTGCCAGCAGTACCGGGACAGGTTATGAAAAACTGTTTTTT; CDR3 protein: CASSTGTGYEKLFF
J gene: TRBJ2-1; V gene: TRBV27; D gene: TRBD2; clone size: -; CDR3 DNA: TGTGCCAGCAGTTTATTAGCGGGAGATGAGCAGTTCTTC; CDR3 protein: CASSLLAGDEQFF
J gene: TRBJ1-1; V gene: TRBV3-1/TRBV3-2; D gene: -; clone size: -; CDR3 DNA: TGTGCCAGCCAAAAACTCAGGGGTCGGGGGGGAGTTCAAGAAGCTTTCTTT; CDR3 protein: CASQKLRGRGGVQEAFF
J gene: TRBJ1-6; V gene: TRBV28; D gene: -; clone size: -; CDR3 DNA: TGTGCCAGCAGGGTGTTTACAGGGTTCGCTAATTCACCCCTCCACTTT; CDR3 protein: CASRVFTGFANSPLHF
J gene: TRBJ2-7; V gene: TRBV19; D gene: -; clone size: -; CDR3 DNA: TGTGCCAGTAGTGATTTCAGGACAGCCTACGAGCAGTACTTC; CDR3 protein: CASSDFRTAYEQYF
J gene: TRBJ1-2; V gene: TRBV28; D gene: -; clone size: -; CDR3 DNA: TGTGCCAGCAGTGGGGGGACTAACTATGGCTACACCTTC; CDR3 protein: CASSGGTNYGYTF
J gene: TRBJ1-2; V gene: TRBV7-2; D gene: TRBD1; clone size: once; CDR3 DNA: TGTGCCAGCAGCCCCGGACAGGGGTATATTGGCTACACCTTC; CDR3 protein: CASSPGQGYIGYTF
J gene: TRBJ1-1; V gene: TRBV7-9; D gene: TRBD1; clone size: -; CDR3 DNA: TGTGCCAGCAGCTCCCGGGACAGGGGGAACACTGAAGCTTTCTTT; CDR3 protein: CASSSRDRGNTEAFF
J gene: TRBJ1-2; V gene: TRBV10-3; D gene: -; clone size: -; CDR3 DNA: TGTGCCACCCAGGGAGCTAACTATGGCTACACCTTC; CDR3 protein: CATQGANYGYTF
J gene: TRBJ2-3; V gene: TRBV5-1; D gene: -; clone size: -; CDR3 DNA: TGCGCCAGCAGCTTGGGTGGAGGCACAGATACGCAGTATTTT; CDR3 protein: CASSLGGGTDTQYF
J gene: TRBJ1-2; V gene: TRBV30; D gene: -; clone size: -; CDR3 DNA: TGTGCCTGTTGGGGGGGGAGCTATGGCTACACCTTC; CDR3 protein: CACWGGSYGYTF
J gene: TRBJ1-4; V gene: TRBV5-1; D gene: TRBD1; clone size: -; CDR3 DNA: TGCGCCAGCAGCCTCGGGACAGGGCGGAGTGAAAAACTGTTTTTT; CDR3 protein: CASSLGTGRSEKLFF
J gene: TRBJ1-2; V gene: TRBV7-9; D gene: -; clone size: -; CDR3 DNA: TGTGCCAGCAGCTCTCAGGGTGTTTATGGCTACACCTTC; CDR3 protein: CASSSQGVYGYTF
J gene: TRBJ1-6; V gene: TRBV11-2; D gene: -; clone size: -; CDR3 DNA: TGTGCCAGCAGCTTAGGCGGGAGTAATTCACCCCTCCACTTT; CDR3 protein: CASSLGGSNSPLHF
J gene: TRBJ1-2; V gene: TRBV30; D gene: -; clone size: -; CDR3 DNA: TGTGCGAGTGAGGGGGGGTATGGCTACACCTTC; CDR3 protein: CASEGGYGYTF
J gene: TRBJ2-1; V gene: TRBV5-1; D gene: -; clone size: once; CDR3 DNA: TGCGCCAGCAGCTTCTGGGAAACCTACAATGAGCAGTTCTTC; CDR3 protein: CASSFWETYNEQFF
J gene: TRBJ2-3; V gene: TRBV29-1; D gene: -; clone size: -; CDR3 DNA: TGCAGCGTTGAGTTGGGGGCTCGAAATACGCAGTATTTT; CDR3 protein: CSVELGARNTQYF
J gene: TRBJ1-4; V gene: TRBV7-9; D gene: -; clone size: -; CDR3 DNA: TGTGCCAGCAGCTTACGGGGTGATGAAAAACTGTTTTTT; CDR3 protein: CASSLRGDEKLFF
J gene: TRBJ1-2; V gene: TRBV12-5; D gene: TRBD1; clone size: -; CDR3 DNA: TGTGCTAGTGCCAATAATAACAGGGGCTATGGCTACACCTTC; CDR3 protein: CASANNNRGYGYTF
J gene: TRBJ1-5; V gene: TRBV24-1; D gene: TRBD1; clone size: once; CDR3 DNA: TGTGCCACCAGGGACAGGGTCGGGAATCAGCCCCAGCATTTT; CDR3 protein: CATRDRVGNQPQHF
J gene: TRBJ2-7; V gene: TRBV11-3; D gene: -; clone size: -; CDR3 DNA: TGTGCCAGCAGCTTAGGGGGACATGGGAACTACGAGCAGTACTTC; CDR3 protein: CASSLGGHGNYEQYF
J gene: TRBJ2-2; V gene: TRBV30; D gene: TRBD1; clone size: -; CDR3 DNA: TGTGCCTGGAGGTTAACCGGGACAGGGGGAACCGGGGAGCTGTTTTTT; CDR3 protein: CAWRLTGTGGTGELFF
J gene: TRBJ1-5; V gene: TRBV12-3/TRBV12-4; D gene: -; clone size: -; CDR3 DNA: TGTGCCAGCAGTTTAGAGGCAGGGCCCCAGCATTTT; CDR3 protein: CASSLEAGPQHF
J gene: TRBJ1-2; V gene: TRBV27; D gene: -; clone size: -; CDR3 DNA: TGTGCCAGCAGTCACAGCCTGTCCTATGGCTACACCTTC; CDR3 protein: CASSHSLSYGYTF
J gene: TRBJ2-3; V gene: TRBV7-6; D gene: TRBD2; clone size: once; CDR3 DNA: TGTGCCAGCAGCTTAGTTAGCGGGGGGGTCACAGATACGCAGTATTTT; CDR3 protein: CASSLVSGGVTDTQYF
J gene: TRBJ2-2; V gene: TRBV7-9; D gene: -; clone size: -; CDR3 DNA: TGTGCCAGCAGCGCTAACACCGGGGAGCTGTTTTTT; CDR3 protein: CASSANTGELFF
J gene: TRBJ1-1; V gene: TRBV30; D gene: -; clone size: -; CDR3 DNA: TGTGCCTGCAACAGGCAGGCGACTGAAGCTTTCTTT; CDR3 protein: CACNRQATEAFF